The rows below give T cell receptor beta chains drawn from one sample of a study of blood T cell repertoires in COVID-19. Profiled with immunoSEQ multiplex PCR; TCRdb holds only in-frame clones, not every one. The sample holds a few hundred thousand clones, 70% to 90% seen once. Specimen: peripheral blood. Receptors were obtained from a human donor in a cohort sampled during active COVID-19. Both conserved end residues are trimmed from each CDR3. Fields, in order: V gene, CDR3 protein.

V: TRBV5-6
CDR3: ASSSPRVNTGELF

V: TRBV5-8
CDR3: ASSLATGRDEQY

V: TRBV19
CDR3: ASNNPRGESNTEAF

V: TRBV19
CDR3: ASSISAGGVETQY

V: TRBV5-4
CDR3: ASSLGGVGTEAF

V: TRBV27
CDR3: ASRPFKGLNTEAF

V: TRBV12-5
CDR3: ASGAGTGGRDTQY

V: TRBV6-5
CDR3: ASSPARSYGYT

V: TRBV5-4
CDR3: ASSLGGTGKADTQY

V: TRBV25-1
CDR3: ASSERGALLSGNTIY

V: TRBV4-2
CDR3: ASSLLSGGTYNEQF

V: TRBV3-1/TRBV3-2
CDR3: ASLGRGFNEQF

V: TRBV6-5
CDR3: ASSSTGWNQPQH

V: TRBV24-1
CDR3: ATQGKGQGPQPQH

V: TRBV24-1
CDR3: ATSDSSGGAYNEQF

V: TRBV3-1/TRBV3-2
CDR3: ASSQDRRGEQY

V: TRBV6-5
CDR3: ASSYSPPGGNQPQH

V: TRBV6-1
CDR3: ASREEGDSPLH

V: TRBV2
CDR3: ASSEVWTGNTEAF

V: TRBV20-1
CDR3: SASSAGASTDTQY

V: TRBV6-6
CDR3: ASSYQGQGANYGYT

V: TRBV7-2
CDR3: ASSLRGQGDEQF

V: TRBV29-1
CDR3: SVGRGNTEAF

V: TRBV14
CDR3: ASSQQYDTQY

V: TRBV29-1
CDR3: SVGTGPSGYT

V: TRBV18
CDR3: ASSPRGDTYGYT

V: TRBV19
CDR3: ASSISGVMNTEAF

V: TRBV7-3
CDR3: ASSPSVMSGANVLT

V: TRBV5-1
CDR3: ASSLIGQPHYGYT

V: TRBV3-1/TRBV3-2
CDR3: ASSSRPDTQY

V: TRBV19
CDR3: ASSITGGDQPQH

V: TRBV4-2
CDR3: ASSQDGSSYNSPLH

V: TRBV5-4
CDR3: ASSLGSGGLEQY

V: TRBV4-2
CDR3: ASSQDPTGGNTEAF

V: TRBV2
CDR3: ASSRQSEAF

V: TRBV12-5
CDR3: ASGQEDTEAF